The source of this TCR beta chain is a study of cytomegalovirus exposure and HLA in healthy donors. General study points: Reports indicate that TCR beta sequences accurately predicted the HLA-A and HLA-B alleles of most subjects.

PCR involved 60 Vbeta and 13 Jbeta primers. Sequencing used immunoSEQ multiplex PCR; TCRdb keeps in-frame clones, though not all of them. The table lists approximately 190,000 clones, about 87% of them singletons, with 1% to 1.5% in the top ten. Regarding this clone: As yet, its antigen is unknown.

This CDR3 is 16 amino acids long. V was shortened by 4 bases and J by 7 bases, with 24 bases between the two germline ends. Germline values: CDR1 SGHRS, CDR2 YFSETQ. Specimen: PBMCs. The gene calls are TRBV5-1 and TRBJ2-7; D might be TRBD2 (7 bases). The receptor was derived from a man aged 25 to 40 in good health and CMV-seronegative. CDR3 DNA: TGCGCCAGCAGCGGGGGCGACGAGGGAGGGCCGGATGAGCAGTACTTC. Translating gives CASSGGDEGGPDEQYF.